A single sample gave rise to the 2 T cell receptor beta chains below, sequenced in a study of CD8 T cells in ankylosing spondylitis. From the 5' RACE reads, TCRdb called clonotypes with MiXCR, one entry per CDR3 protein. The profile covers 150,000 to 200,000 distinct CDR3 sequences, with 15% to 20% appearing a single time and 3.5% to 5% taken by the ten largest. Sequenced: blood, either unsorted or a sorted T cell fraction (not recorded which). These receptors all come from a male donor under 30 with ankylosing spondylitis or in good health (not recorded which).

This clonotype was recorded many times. The CDR3 region has the DNA TGTGCCAGCAGTGTCACAGGGGCCGGTAATGAGCAGTTCTTC. The encoded protein is CASSVTGAGNEQFF. The chain has TRBV6-4 and TRBJ2-1; 7 nucleotides agree with TRBD1. After removal of 4 bases from V and 7 bases from J, the junction contained 7 bases not matched to a gene. The CDR3 runs to 14 residues. Germline loops: CDR1 MRHNA, CDR2 SNTAGT.

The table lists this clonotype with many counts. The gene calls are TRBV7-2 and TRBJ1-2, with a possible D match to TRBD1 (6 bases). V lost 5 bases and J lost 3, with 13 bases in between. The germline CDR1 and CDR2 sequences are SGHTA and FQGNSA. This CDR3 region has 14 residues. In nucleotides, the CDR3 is TGTGCCAGCAGCCCCGTACAGGGCGACTATGGCTACACCTTC. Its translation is CASSPVQGDYGYTF.